This TCR beta chain derives from a study of T cells in localized non-small cell lung cancer. The CDR3 sequence is 15 residues long. Germline assignment: CDR1 SEHNR and CDR2 FQNEAQ (reference sequence). The V end lost 1 base, the J end lost 0 bases, and 8 bases lay between the germline ends. Method: immunoSEQ multiplex PCR; TCRdb's copy keeps in-frame clones and lacks some. Here the sample spans roughly 86,000 clones, 84% being singletons. The sequenced sample was peripheral blood, obtained before any cancer treatment. The TCR sequence derives from a man between 40 and 70 years old with stage I lung adenocarcinoma. The chain combines TRBV7-9 with TRBJ2-3, with a weak D call TRBD2 (5 bases). CDR3 loop: CASSLGLASTDTQYF. As DNA, the CDR3 is TGTGCCAGCAGCTTAGGTCTAGCCAGCACAGATACGCAGTATTTT.